This TCR beta chain originates from a study of blood T cell repertoires in COVID-19. Study-wide background: PBMCs, B-cell-depleted T cells, or T cells were the source of the cDNA or gDNA that made up the material.

CDR1 is MDHEN, CDR2 SYDVKM, per germline. The CDR3 has 15 residues. V gave up 3 bases and J gave up 0 bases, with 11 bases separating them. Source study methods: Reference gene primer amplification gave estimated nucleated cell counts. Clones were sequenced by immunoSEQ multiplex PCR, and TCRdb holds only the in-frame ones, with some missing. That table furnishes V, J and clone size, whereas the DNA furnished D and trimming. Here the sample spans a few hundred thousand clones, 88% being singletons. The receptor was derived from a woman aged 55-70 years in a cohort exposed to, infected with or recovered from COVID-19 (not recorded which). The source material was PBMCs or T cells enriched from blood (not recorded which). The chain has TRBV28 and TRBJ1-1; D unclear. CDR3 nucleotides: TGTGCCAGCAGTTTTCCCTCCACACTGAACACTGAAGCTTTCTTT. This translates into CASSFPSTLNTEAFF.